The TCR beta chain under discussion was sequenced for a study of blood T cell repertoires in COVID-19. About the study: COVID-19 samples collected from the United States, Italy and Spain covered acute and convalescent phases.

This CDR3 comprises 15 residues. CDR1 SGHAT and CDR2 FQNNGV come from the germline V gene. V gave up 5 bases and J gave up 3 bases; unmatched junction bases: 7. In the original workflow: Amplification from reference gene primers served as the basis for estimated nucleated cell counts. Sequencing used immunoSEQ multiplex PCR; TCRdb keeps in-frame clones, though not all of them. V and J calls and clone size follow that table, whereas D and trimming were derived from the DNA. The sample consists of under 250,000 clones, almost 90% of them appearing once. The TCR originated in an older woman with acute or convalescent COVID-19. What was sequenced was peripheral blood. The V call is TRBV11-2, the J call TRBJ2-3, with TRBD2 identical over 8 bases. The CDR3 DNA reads TGTGCCAGCAGCGCCGGGGGGGCCCGGACAGATACGCAGTATTTT. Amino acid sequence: CASSAGGARTDTQYF.